This T cell receptor beta chain was identified during a study of cytomegalovirus exposure and HLA in healthy donors. Study background: A subsequent analysis reported that the roughly 120 validation repertoires were produced on the same platform that had also been used for the 550 to 750 first-cohort repertoires.

This clone was counted a few times. There are 13 residues in the CDR3. V was clipped by 3 bases and J by 12 bases; unmatched bases: 4. Per the germline V gene, CDR1 is PRHDT and CDR2 is FYEKMQ (reference sequence). Using immunoSEQ multiplex PCR, the repertoire was profiled, and TCRdb retains in-frame clones only, with some absent. This table has over 100,000 clones, about 90% appearing once. V gene TRBV13 combines with J gene TRBJ1-6; TRBD1 matches at 8 bases. The specimen sequenced was PBMCs. This receptor was identified in a man aged 25-45 years in good health and CMV-seronegative. CDR3 coding DNA: TGTGCCAGCAGCTTCGACAGGGGCGGACCCCTCCACTTT. Translated: CASSFDRGGPLHF.